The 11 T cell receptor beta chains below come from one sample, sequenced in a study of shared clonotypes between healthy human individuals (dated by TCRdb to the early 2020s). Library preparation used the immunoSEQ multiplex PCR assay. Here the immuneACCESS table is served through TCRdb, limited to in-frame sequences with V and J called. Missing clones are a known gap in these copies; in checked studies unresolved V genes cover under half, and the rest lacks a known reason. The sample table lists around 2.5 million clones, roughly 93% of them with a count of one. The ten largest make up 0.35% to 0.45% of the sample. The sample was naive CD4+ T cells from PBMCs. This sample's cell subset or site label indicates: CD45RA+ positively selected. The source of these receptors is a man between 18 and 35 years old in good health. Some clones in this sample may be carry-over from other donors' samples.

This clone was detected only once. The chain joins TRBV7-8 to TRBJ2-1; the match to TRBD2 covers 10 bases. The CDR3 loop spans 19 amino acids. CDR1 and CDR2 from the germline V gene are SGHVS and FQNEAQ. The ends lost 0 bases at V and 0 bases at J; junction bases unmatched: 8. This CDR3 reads CASSLAFTGLASSYNEQFF. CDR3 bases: TGTGCCAGCAGCTTAGCTTTTACGGGACTAGCGTCCTCCTACAATGAGCAGTTCTTC.

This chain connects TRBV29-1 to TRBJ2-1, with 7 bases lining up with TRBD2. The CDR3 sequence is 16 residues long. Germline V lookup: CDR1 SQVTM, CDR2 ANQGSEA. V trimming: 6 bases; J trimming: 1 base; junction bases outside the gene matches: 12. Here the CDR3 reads CSVAHRLAASYNEQFF. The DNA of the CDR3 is TGCAGCGTCGCCCACCGGCTAGCGGCATCCTACAATGAGCAGTTCTTC.

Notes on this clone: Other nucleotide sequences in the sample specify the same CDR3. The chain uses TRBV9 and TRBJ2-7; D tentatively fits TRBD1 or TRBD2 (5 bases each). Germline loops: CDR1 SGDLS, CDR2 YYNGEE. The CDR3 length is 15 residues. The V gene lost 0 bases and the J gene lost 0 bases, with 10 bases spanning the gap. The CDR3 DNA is TGTGCCAGCAGCGTAGGGCCAGGGAGCTCCTACGAGCAGTACTTC. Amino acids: CASSVGPGSSYEQYF.

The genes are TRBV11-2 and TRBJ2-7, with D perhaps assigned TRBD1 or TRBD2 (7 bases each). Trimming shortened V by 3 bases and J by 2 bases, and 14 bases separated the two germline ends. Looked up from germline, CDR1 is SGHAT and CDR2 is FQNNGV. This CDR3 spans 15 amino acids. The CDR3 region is CASSFGGGQPYEQYF. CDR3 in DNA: TGTGCCAGCAGCTTTGGGGGGGGACAGCCCTACGAGCAGTACTTC.

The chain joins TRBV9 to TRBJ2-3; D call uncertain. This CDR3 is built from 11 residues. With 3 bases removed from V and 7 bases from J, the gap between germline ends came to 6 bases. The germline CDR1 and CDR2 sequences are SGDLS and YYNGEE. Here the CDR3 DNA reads TGTGCCAGCAGCGAGGGATATACGCAGTATTTT. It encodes CASSEGYTQYF.

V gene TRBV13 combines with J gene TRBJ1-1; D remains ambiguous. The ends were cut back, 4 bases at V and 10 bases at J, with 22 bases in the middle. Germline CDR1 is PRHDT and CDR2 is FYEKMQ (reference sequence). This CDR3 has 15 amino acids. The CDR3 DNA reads TGTGCCAGCAGCTCTACGAAAACCGGCCTATCTCGAGCTTTCTTT. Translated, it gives CASSSTKTGLSRAFF.

The CDR3 is CASSRGPDYSYNEQFF. The CDR3 DNA is TGTGCCAGCAGCAGAGGCCCTGACTATTCCTACAATGAGCAGTTCTTC. V is TRBV21-1 and J is TRBJ2-1; the D call of TRBD2 is as the table states it, not checked on the DNA. TRBV21-1 is described as a pseudogene. This CDR3 region has 16 residues.

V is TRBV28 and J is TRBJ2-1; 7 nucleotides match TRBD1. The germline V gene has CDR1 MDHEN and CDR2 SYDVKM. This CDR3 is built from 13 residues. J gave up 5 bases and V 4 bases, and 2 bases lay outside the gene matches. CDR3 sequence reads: CASSSTGDNEQFF. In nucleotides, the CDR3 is TGTGCCAGCAGTTCCACAGGGGACAATGAGCAGTTCTTC.

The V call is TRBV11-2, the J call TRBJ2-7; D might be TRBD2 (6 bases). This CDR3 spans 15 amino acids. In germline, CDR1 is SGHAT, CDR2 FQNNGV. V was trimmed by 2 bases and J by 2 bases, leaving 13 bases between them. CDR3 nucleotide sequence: TGTGCCAGCAGCTTACCCGGGACTGGCACCTACGAGCAGTACTTC. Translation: CASSLPGTGTYEQYF.

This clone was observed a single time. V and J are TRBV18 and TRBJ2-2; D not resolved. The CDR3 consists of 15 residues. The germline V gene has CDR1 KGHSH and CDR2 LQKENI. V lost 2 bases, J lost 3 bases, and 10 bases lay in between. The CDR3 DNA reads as TGTGCCAGCTCACCAATAATTAGGGACACCGGGGAGCTGTTTTTT. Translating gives CASSPIIRDTGELFF.

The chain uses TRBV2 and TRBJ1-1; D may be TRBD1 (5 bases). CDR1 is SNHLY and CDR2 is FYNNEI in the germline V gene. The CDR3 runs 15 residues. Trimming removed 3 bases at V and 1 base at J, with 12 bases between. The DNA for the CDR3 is TGTGCCAGCAGTGACCAGGGTACTGAGAACACTGAAGCTTTCTTT. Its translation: CASSDQGTENTEAFF.